Shown below are 18 T cell receptor beta chains from a single sample sequenced in a study of cytotoxic CD8 clonotypes in ibrutinib-treated CLL. TCRdb keeps only in-frame clones here, not all; method: immunoSEQ multiplex PCR. This table has fewer than 400,000 clones, approximately 67% appearing once. Source: PBMCs, taken after 36 months of ibrutinib treatment. All receptors derive from a human donor with chronic lymphocytic leukemia.

As concerns this clone: The same CDR3 arises from other DNA sequences in this sample as well. The chain employs TRBV9 and TRBJ2-7; D ambiguous. Germline V gene sequence: CDR1 SGDLS, CDR2 YYNGEE. With 0 bases removed from V and 2 bases from J, the gap between germline ends came to 9 bases. The CDR3 covers 14 residues. This CDR3 is CASSVGPRAYEQYF. The CDR3 DNA follows: TGTGCCAGCAGCGTAGGACCGAGAGCCTACGAGCAGTACTTC.

The V and J genes are TRBV6-1 and TRBJ1-3; TRBD1 might be the D (5 bases). V gave up 5 bases and J gave up 0 bases, with 11 bases separating them. The CDR3 has 15 amino acids. Germline CDR1 MNHNS, CDR2 SASEGT. CDR3 bases: TGTGCCAGCAGTCCCAGGGCTACCTCTGGAAACACCATATATTTT. Translating gives CASSPRATSGNTIYF.

The chain links TRBV15 to TRBJ1-5; TRBD1 matches at 7 bases. The V gene end was trimmed by 3 bases and the J gene end by 2 bases; junction bases not matched to a gene: 4. In germline, CDR1 is LNHNV, CDR2 YYDKDF (reference sequence). The CDR3 length is 15 residues. The CDR3 is CATSSPGQGNQPQHF. The CDR3 nucleotides are TGTGCCACCAGCAGTCCCGGACAGGGCAATCAGCCCCAGCATTTT.

The chain is built from TRBV5-1 and TRBJ2-3; D perhaps matches TRBD2 (6 bases). V shed 3 bases and J shed 2 bases, with 13 bases lying between them. CDR1 SGHRS and CDR2 YFSETQ come from the germline V gene. This CDR3 contains 15 residues. This chain's CDR3 is CASSWRDPSTDTQYF. The DNA of the CDR3 is TGCGCCAGCAGCTGGCGGGACCCTTCCACAGATACGCAGTATTTT.

This clone has a count of ten or more. The CDR3 DNA sequence: TGCGCCAGCAGCTTGGGCTTGGGCTCCTACGAGCAGTACTTC. It translates to CASSLGLGSYEQYF. The rearrangement uses TRBV5-1 and TRBJ2-7, with D unresolved. This CDR3 has 14 residues. CDR1 is SGHRS, CDR2 YFSETQ, per germline. V shed 0 bases and J shed 0 bases, with 7 bases lying between them.

This clone has just a few counts. The chain combines TRBV5-6 with TRBJ1-6; the D gene is possibly TRBD1 (6 bases). The germline V gene encodes CDR1 SGHDT and CDR2 YYEEEE. Trimming shortened V by 4 bases and J by 10 bases, and 24 bases separated the two germline ends. This CDR3 comprises 17 residues. CDR3 DNA: TGTGCCAGCAGCCCCCTTCGTGTGGGGGGCGAAAGGTCACCCCTCCACTTT. This gives the protein CASSPLRVGGERSPLHF.

This clone was seen only once. For the CDR3, the DNA is TGTGCCAGCAGCTTGTTGCGATACGGTGGCTACACCTTC. It codes for CASSLLRYGGYTF. The chain combines TRBV5-6 with TRBJ1-2; D unresolved. V lost 1 base and J 7 bases, leaving 11 bases between the germline ends. This CDR3 is built from 13 residues. The germline V gene has CDR1 SGHDT and CDR2 YYEEEE.

This rearrangement joins TRBV13 to TRBJ2-3; tentatively, D is TRBD1 (7 bases). Germline CDR1 PRHDT, CDR2 FYEKMQ (reference sequence). This CDR3 has 15 residues. Trimming took 0 bases from V and 3 from J, leaving 10 bases between them. The DNA for the CDR3 is TGTGCCAGCAGCTTAGGGACAGGGAGGACAGATACGCAGTATTTT. Translated, it gives CASSLGTGRTDTQYF.

This clone occurred a few times. This rearrangement joins TRBV7-9 to TRBJ2-5, with D perhaps assigned TRBD1 or TRBD2 (5 bases each). Germline lookup yields CDR1 SEHNR and CDR2 FQNEAQ (reference sequence). V shed 4 bases and J shed 6 bases, with 12 bases lying between them. The CDR3 is 13 amino acids. The CDR3 sequence is CASSSGPRKTQYF. In DNA form, the CDR3 reads TGTGCCAGCAGCTCGGGACCCCGTAAGACCCAGTACTTC.

This clone was seen a few times. The genes are TRBV7-9 and TRBJ1-2; D uncertain. This CDR3 region has 14 residues. Germline CDR1 reads SEHNR; CDR2 reads FQNEAQ (reference sequence). V was shortened by 1 base and J by 3 bases, with 9 bases between the two germline ends. The CDR3 loop reads CASSLEPGYYGYTF. In nucleotides, the CDR3 is TGTGCCAGCAGCTTAGAGCCAGGCTACTATGGCTACACCTTC.

The chain has TRBV5-6 and TRBJ2-1; D tentatively fits TRBD1 or TRBD2 (5 bases each). Trimming left V 4 bases short and J 3 bases short, with 20 bases between. Germline V lookup: CDR1 SGHDT, CDR2 YYEEEE. CDR3 length equals 17 residues. The CDR3, as DNA: TGTGCCAGCAGCCCGCGAGGAGGAAAGGGGCTCTACAATGAGCAGTTCTTC. This translates into CASSPRGGKGLYNEQFF.

The chain carries TRBV10-3 and TRBJ1-2; D is uncertain. Trimming cost V 4 bases and J 11 bases, with 14 bases left between them. Germline values: CDR1 ENHRY, CDR2 SYGVKD. This CDR3 is built from 12 residues. The CDR3 nucleotides read TGTGCCATCAGTGTGTTGGAGGGTGGTTACACCTTC. It yields the protein CAISVLEGGYTF.

V is TRBV20-1 and J is TRBJ1-4; D unclear. The CDR3 has 10 residues. Trimming left V 4 bases short and J 7 bases short, with 4 bases between. Germline values: CDR1 DFQATT, CDR2 SNEGSKA (reference sequence). The CDR3 protein is CSAKGEKLFF. CDR3 bases: TGCAGTGCTAAGGGTGAAAAACTGTTTTTT.

The V gene is TRBV27, the J gene TRBJ2-7; D unresolved. CDR1 and CDR2 from the germline V gene are MNHEY and SMNVEV (reference sequence). The CDR3 spans 13 residues. V was shortened by 3 bases and J by 6 bases, with 12 bases between the two germline ends. The CDR3 spells CASSLGTHREQYF. The CDR3 DNA is TGTGCCAGCAGTTTGGGAACCCACCGCGAGCAGTACTTC.

This clone was seen only once. V gene TRBV29-1 combines with J gene TRBJ1-2, with D tentatively TRBD1 (6 bases). This CDR3 contains 12 residues. Trimming pared 3 bases from V and 5 bases from J, leaving 10 bases between. Germline V CDR1 and CDR2: SQVTM, ANQGSEA. The CDR3, as DNA: TGCAGCGTTGACGGGGGGCGGTATGGCTACACCTTC. Encoded protein: CSVDGGRYGYTF.

V usage is TRBV2 and J usage is TRBJ2-3, with 9 bases that match TRBD2. After removal of 4 bases from V and 5 bases from J, the junction contained 7 bases not matched to a gene. Germline lookup yields CDR1 SNHLY and CDR2 FYNNEI. The CDR3 sequence is 15 residues long. CDR3 in DNA: TGTGCCAGCAGTGTAACCCCTAGCGGGGTAGATACGCAGTATTTT. Translation: CASSVTPSGVDTQYF.

V and J are TRBV29-1 and TRBJ2-1; TRBD1 agrees at 9 bases. V lost 5 bases and J lost 8; bases outside the gene matches: 1. There are 11 residues in the CDR3. Germline V gene lookup returns CDR1 SQVTM and CDR2 ANQGSEA. This chain's CDR3 is CSVRQGDEQFF. The CDR3 coding sequence is TGCAGCGTTCGACAGGGGGATGAGCAGTTCTTC.

The V gene is TRBV10-3, the J gene TRBJ1-2; 9 nucleotides align to TRBD1. Trimming removed 8 bases from V and 2 bases from J; junction bases left unmatched: 6. Germline V gene sequence: CDR1 ENHRY, CDR2 SYGVKD. This CDR3 has 14 residues. CDR3 nucleotide sequence: TGTGCCATCCGTTGGACAGGGGAGAACTATGGCTACACCTTC. Amino acids: CAIRWTGENYGYTF.